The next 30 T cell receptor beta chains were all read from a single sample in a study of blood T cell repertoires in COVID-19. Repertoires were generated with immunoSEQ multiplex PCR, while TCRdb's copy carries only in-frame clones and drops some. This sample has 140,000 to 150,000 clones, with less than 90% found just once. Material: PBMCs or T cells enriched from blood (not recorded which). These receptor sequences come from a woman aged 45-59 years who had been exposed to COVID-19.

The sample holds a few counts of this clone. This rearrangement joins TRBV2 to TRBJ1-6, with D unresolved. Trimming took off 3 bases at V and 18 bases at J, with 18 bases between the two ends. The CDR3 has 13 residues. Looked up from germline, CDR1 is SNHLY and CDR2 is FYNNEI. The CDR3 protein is CASSESTAPRRHF. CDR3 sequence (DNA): TGTGCCAGCAGTGAGAGTACAGCTCCTCGCCGCCACTTT.

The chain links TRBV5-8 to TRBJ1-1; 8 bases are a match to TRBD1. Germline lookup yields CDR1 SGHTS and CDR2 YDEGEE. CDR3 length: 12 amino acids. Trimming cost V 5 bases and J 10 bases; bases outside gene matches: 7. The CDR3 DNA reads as TGTGCCAGCAGTGGACAGGGACCGGTAGCTTTCTTT. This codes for CASSGQGPVAFF.

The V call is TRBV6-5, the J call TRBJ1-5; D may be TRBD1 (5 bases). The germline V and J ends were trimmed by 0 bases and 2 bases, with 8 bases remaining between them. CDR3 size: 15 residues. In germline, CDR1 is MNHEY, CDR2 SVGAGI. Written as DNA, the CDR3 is TGTGCCAGCAGTTACTCGACGGGGGGCAATCAGCCCCAGCATTTT. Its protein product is CASSYSTGGNQPQHF.

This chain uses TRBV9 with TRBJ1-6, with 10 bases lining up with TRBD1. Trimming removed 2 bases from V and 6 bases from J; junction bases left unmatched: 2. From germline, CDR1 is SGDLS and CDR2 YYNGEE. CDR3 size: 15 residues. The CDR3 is CASSVGQGINSPLHF. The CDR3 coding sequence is TGTGCCAGCAGCGTGGGACAGGGGATTAATTCACCCCTCCACTTT.

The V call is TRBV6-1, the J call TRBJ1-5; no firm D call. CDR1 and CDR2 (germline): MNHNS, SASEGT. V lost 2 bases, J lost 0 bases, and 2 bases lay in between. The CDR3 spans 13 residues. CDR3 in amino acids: CASSERSNQPQHF. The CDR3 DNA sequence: TGTGCCAGCAGTGAACGTAGCAATCAGCCCCAGCATTTT.

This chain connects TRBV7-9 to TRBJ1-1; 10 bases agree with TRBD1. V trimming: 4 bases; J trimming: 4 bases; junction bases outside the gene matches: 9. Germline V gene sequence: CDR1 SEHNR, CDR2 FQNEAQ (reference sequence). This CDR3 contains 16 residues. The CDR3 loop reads CASSSPGGDRGTEAFF. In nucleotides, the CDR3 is TGTGCCAGCAGCTCCCCCGGGGGGGACAGGGGCACTGAAGCTTTCTTT.

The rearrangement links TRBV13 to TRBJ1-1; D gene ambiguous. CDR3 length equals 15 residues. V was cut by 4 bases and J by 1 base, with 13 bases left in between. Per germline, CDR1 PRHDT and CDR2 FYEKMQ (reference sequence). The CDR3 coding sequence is TGTGCCAGCAGCTCCCTCCCGGACTCGAACACTGAAGCTTTCTTT. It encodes CASSSLPDSNTEAFF.

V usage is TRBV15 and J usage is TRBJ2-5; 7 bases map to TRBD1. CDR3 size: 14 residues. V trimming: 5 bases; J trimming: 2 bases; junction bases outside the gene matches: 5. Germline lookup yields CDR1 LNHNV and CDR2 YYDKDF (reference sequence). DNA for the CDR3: TGTGCCACCAGCCGACCGGGACAGCAAGAGACCCAGTACTTC. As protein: CATSRPGQQETQYF. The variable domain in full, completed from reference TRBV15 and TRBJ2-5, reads DAMVIQNPRYQVTQFGKPVTLSCSQTLNHNVMYWYQQKSSQAPKLLFHYYDKDFNNEADTPDNFQSRRPNTSFCFLDIRSPGLGDTAMYLCATSRPGQQETQYFGPGTRLLVL.

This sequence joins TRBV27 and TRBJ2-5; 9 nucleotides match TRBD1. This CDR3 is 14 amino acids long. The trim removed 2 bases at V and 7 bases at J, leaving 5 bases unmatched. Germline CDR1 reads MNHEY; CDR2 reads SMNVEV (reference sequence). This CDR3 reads CASSLLPTGGTQYF. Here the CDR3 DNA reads TGTGCCAGCAGTTTACTCCCGACAGGGGGGACCCAGTACTTC.

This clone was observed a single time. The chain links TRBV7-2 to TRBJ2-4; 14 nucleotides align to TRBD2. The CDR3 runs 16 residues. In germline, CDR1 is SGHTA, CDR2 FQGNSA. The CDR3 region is CATSGGAVLAKNIQYF. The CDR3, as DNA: TGTGCGACTAGCGGGGGGGCTGTTTTAGCCAAAAACATTCAGTACTTC.

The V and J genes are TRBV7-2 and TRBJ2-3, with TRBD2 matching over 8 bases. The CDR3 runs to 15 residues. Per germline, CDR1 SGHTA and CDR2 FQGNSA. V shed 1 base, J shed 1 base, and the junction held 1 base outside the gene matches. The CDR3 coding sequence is TGTGCCAGCAGCTTAGGGCGGGGGGGCACAGATACGCAGTATTTT. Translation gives CASSLGRGGTDTQYF.

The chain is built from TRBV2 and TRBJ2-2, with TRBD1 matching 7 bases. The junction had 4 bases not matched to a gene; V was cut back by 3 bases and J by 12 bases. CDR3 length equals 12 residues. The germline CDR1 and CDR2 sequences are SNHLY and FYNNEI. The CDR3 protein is CASSEVQGKLFF. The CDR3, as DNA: TGTGCCAGCAGTGAGGTACAGGGGAAGCTGTTTTTT. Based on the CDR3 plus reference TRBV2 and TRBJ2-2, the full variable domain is EPEVTQTPSHQVTQMGQEVILRCVPISNHLYFYWYRQILGQKVEFLVSFYNNEISEKSEIFDDQFSVERPDGSNFTLKIRSTKLEDSAMYFCASSEVQGKLFFGEGSRLTVL.

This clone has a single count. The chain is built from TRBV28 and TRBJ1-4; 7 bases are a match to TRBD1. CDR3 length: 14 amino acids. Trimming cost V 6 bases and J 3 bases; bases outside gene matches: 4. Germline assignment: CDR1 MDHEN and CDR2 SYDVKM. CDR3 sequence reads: CASRTQGANEKLFF. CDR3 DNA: TGTGCCAGCAGAACCCAGGGGGCTAATGAAAAACTGTTTTTT.

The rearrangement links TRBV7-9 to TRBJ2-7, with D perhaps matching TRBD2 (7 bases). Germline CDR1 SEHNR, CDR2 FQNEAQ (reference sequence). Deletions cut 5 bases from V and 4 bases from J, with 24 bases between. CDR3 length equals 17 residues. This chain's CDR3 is CASSPARGAGALYEQYF. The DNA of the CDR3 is TGTGCCAGCAGCCCGGCGAGGGGTGCGGGGGCGTTATACGAGCAGTACTTC.

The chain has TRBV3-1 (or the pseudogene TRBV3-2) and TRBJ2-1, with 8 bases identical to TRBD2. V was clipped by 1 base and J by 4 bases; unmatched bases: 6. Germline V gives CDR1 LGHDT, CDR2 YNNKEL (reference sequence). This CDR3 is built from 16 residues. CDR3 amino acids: CASSQGAGAYYNEQFF. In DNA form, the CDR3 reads TGTGCCAGCAGCCAAGGAGCGGGGGCGTATTACAATGAGCAGTTCTTC.

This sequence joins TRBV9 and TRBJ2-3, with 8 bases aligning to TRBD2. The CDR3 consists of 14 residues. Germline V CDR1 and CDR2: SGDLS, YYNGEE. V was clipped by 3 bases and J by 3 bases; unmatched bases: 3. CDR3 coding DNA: TGTGCCAGCAGCGCGGGACTAGGTACAGATACGCAGTATTTT. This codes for CASSAGLGTDTQYF.

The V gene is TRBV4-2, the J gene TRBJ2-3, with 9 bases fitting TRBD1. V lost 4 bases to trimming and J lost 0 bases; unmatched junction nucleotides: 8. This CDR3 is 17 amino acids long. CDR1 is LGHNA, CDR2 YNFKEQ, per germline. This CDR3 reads CASSPPPGTGSTDTQYF. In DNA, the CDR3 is TGTGCCAGCAGCCCACCGCCCGGGACAGGGAGCACAGATACGCAGTATTTT.

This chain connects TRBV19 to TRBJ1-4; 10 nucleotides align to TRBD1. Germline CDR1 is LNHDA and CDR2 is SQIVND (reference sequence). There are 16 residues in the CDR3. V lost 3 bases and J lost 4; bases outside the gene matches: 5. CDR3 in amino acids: CASSIRGDRGNEKLFF. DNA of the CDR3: TGTGCCAGTAGTATCAGAGGGGACAGGGGTAATGAAAAACTGTTTTTT.

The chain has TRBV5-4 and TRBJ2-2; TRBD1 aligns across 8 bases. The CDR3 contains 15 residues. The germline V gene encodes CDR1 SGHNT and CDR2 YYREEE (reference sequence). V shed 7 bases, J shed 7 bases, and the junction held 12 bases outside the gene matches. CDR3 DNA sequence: TGTGCCAGCTCTTTTCCCATCGGACAGGGCGGGGAGCTGTTTTTT. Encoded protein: CASSFPIGQGGELFF.

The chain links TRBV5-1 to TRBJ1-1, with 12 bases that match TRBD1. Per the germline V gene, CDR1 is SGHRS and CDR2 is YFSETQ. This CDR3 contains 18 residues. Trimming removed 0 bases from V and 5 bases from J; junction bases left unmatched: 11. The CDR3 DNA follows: TGCGCCAGCAGCTTGGTCCCGGGACAGGGGGCAAGATTGACTGAAGCTTTCTTT. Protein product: CASSLVPGQGARLTEAFF.

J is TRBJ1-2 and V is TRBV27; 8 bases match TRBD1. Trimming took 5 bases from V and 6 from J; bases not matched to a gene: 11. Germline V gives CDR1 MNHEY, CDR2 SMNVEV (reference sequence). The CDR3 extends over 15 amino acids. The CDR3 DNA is TGTGCCAGCAGTCCAACTTGGACAGGGCCAAATGGCTACACCTTC. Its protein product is CASSPTWTGPNGYTF.

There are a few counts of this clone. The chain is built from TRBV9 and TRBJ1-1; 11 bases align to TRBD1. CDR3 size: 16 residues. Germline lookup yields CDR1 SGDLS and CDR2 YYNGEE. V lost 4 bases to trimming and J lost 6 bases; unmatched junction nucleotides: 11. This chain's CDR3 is CASSPGGTGGPPEAFF. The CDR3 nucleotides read TGTGCCAGCAGCCCGGGCGGGACAGGGGGACCTCCTGAAGCTTTCTTT.

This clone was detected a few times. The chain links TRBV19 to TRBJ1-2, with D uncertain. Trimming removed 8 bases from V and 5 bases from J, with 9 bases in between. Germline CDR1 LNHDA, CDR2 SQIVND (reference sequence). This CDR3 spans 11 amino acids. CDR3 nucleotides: TGTGCCAGTTCCACTGGTTATGGCTACACCTTC. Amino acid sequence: CASSTGYGYTF.

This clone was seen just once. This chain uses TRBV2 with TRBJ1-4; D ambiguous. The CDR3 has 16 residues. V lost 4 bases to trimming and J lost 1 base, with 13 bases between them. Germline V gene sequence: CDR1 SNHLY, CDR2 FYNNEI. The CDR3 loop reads CASSVREVGTNEKLFF. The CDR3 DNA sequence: TGTGCCAGCAGTGTCCGGGAGGTGGGAACTAATGAAAAACTGTTTTTT.

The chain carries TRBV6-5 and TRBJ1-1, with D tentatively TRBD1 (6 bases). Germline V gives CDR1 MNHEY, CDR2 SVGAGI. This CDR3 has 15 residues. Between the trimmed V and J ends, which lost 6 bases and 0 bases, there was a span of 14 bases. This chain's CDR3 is CASRPRTVMNTEAFF. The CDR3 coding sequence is TGTGCCAGCAGGCCCCGGACAGTCATGAACACTGAAGCTTTCTTT.

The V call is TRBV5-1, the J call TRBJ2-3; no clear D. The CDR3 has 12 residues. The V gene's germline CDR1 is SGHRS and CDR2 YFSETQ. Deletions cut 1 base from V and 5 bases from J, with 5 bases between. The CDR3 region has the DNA TGCGCCAGCAGCTTGCTAGAAGATACGCAGTATTTT. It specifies CASSLLEDTQYF.

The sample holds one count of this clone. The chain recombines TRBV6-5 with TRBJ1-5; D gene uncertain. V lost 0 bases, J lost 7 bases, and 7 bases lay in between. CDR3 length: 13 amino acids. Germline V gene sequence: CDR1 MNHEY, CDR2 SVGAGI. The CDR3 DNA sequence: TGTGCCAGCAGTTACTCGAGCTGGCAGCCCCAGCATTTT. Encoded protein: CASSYSSWQPQHF.

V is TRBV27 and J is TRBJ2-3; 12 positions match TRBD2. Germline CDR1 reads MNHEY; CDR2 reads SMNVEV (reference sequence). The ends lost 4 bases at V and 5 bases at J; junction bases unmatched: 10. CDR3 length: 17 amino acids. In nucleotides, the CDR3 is TGTGCCAGCAGTTCCTCGGCTAGCGGGAGGGCCGGAGATACGCAGTATTTT. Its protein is CASSSSASGRAGDTQYF.

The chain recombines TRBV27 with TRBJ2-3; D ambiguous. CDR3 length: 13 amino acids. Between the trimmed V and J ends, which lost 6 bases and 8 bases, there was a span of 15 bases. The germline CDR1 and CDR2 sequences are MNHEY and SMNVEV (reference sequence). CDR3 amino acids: CASSSTGMSTQYF. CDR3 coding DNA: TGTGCCAGCAGCTCAACTGGTATGAGTACGCAGTATTTT.

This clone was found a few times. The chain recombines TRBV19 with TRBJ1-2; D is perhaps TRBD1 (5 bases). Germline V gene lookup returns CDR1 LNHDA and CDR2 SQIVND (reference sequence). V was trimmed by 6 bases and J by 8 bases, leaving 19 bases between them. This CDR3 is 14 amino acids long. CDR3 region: CASRPTGDNLGYTF. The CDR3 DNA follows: TGTGCCAGTAGGCCCACGGGGGATAATTTGGGCTACACCTTC.